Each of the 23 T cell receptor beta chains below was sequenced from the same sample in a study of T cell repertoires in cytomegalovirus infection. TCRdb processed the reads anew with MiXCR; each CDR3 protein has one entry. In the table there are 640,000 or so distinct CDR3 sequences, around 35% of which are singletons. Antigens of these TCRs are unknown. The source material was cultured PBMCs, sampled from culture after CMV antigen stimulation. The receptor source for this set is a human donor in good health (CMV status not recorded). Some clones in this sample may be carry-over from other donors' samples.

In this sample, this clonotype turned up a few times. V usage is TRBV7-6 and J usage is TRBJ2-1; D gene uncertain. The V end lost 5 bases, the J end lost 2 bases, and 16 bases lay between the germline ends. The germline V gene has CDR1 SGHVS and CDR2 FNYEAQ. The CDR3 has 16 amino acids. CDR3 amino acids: CASSAKTQKPYNEQFF. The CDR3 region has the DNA TGTGCCAGCAGCGCCAAAACTCAAAAGCCCTACAATGAGCAGTTCTTC.

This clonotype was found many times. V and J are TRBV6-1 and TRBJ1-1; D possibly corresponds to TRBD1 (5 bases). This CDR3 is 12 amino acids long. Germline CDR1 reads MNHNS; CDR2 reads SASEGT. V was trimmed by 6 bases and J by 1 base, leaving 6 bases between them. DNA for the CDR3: TGTGCCAGCAGGGGGGGGAACACTGAAGCTTTCTTT. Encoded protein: CASRGGNTEAFF.

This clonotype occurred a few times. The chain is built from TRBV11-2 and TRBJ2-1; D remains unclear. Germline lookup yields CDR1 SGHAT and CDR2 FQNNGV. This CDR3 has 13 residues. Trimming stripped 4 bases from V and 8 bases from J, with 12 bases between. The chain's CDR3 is CASSSNSEHEQFF. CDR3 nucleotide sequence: TGTGCCAGCAGCTCCAACTCAGAACATGAGCAGTTCTTC.

Here the CDR3 reads CASSKNDHFTQYF. CDR3 nucleotide sequence: TGTGCCAGCAGCAAAAACGACCATTTCACCCAGTACTTC. The chain employs TRBV7-2 and TRBJ2-5, with no clear D. The CDR3 is 13 residues long. Deletions cut 5 bases from V and 8 bases from J, with 15 bases between. Germline V lookup: CDR1 SGHTA, CDR2 FQGNSA.

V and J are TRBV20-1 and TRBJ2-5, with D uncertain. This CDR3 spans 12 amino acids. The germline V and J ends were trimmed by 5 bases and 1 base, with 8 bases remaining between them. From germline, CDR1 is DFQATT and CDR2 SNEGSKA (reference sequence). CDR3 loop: CSALRTQETQYF. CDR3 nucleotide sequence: TGCAGTGCTCTGCGGACCCAAGAGACCCAGTACTTC.

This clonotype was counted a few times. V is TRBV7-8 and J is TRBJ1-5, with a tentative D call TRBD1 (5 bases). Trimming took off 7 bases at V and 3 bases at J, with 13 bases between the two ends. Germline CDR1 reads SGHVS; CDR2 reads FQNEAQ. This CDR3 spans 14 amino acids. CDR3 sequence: CASIPGVDNQPQHF. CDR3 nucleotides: TGTGCCAGCATCCCGGGGGTAGACAATCAGCCCCAGCATTTT. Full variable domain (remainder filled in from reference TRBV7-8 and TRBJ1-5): GAGVSQSPRYKVAKRGQDVALRCDPISGHVSLFWYQQALGQGPEFLTYFQNEAQLDKSGLPSDRFFAERPEGSVSTLKIQRTQQEDSAVYLCASIPGVDNQPQHFGDGTRLSIL.

DNA of the CDR3: TGTGCCAGCAGCCCGTGGGGGGGAGCGGGACTCCTTTCTGTGGAGACCCAGTACTTC. Its protein product is CASSPWGGAGLLSVETQYF. This chain uses TRBV11-2 with TRBJ2-5, with TRBD2 matching over 7 bases. With V trimmed by 5 bases and J by 5 bases, 23 bases remained unmatched. Germline loops: CDR1 SGHAT, CDR2 FQNNGV. The CDR3 sequence is 19 residues long.

The CDR3 coding sequence is TGTGCCAGCAGAGACAGTCTAGACACAGATACGCAGTATTTT. This encodes CASRDSLDTDTQYF. V is TRBV6-5 and J is TRBJ2-3; TRBD1 might be the D (5 bases). Germline V gene lookup returns CDR1 MNHEY and CDR2 SVGAGI. V was cut by 6 bases and J by 2 bases, with 12 bases left in between. CDR3 length: 14 residues.

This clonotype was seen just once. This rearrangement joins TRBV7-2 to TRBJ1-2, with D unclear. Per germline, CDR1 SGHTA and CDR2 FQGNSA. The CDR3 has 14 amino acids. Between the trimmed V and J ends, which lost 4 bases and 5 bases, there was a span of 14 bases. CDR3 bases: TGTGCCAGCAGCTCGACGTGGGGAGGATATGGCTACACCTTC. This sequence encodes CASSSTWGGYGYTF.

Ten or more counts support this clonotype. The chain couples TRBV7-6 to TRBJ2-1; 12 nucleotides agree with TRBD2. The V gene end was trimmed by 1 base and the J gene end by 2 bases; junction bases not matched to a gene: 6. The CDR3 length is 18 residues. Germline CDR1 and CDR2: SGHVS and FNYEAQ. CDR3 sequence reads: CASSLELAGGPPYNEQFF. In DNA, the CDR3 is TGTGCCAGCAGCTTAGAACTAGCGGGAGGCCCCCCCTACAATGAGCAGTTCTTC.

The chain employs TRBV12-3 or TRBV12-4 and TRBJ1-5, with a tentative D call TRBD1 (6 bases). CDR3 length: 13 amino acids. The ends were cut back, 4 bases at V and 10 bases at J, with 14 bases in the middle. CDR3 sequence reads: CASSWGPSLPQHF. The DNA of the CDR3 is TGTGCCAGCAGTTGGGGGCCCTCTCTTCCCCAGCATTTT.

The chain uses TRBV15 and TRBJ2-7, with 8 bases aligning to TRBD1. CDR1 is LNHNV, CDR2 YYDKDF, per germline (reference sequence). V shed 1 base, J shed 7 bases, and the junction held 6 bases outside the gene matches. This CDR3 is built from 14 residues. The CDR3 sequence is CATSRGETGDEQYF. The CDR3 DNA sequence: TGTGCCACCAGCAGAGGTGAGACAGGGGATGAGCAGTACTTC. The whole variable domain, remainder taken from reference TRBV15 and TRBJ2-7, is DAMVIQNPRYQVTQFGKPVTLSCSQTLNHNVMYWYQQKSSQAPKLLFHYYDKDFNNEADTPDNFQSRRPNTSFCFLDIRSPGLGDTAMYLCATSRGETGDEQYFGPGTRLTVT.

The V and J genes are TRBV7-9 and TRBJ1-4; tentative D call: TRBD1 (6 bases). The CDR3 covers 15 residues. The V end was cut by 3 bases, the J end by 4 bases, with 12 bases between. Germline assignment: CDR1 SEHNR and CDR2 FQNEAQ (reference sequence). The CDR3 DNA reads TGTGCCAGCAGCTTCCTACAGGGTGGTAATGAAAAACTGTTTTTT. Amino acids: CASSFLQGGNEKLFF.

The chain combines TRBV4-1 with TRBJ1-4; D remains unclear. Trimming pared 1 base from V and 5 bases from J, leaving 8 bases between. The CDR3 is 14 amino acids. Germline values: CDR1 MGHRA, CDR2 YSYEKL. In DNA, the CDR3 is TGCGCCAGCAGCCAAGGAGGTGTCAATGAAAAACTGTTTTTT. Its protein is CASSQGGVNEKLFF.

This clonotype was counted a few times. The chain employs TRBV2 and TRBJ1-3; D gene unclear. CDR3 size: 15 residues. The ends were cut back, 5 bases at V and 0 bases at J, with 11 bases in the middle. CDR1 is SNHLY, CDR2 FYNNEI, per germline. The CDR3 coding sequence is TGTGCCAGCAGTTGGGTTTTATTCTCTGGAAACACCATATATTTT. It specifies CASSWVLFSGNTIYF. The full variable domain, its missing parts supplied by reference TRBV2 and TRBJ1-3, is EPEVTQTPSHQVTQMGQEVILRCVPISNHLYFYWYRQILGQKVEFLVSFYNNEISEKSEIFDDQFSVERPDGSNFTLKIRSTKLEDSAMYFCASSWVLFSGNTIYFGEGSWLTVV.

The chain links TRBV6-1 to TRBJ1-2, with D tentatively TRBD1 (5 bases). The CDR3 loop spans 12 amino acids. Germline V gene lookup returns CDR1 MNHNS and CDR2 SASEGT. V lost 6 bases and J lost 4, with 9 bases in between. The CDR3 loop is CASSGGFYGYTF. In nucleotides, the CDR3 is TGTGCCAGCAGCGGGGGGTTCTATGGCTACACCTTC.

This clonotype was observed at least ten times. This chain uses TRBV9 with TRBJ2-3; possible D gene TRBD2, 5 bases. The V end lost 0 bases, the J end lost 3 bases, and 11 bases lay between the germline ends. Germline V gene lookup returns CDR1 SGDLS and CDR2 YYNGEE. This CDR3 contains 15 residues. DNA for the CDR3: TGTGCCAGCAGCGTAGGTCCTAGCCGTACAGATACGCAGTATTTT. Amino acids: CASSVGPSRTDTQYF.

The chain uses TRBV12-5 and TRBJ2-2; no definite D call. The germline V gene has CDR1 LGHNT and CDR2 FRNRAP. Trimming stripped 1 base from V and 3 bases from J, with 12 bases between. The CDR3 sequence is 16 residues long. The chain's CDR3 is CASGLAGPSDTGELFF. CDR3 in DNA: TGTGCTAGTGGTTTGGCTGGCCCCTCGGACACCGGGGAGCTGTTTTTT.

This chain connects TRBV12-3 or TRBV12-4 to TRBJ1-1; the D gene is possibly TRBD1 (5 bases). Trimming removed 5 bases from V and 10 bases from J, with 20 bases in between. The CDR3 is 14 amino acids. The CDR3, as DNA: TGTGCCAGCAGTATCTCAGGGTTGGGAGACGGAGCTTTCTTT. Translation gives CASSISGLGDGAFF.

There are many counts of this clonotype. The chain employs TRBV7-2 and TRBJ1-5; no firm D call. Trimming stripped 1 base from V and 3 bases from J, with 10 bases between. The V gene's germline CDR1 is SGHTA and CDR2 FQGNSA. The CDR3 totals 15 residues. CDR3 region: CASSLGGGPNQPQHF. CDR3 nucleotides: TGTGCCAGCAGCTTAGGGGGAGGCCCCAATCAGCCCCAGCATTTT.

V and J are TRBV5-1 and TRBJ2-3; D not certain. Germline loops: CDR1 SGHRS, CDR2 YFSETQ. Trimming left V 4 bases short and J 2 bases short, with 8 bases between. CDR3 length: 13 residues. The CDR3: CASSRRFTDTQYF. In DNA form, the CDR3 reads TGCGCCAGCAGCAGGAGATTCACAGATACGCAGTATTTT.

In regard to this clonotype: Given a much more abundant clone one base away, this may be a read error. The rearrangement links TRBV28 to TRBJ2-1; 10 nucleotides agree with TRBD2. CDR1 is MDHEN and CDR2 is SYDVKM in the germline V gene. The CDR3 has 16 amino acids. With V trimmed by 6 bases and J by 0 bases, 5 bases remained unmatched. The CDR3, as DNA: TGTGCCAGCAGCCGAGCGGGGGGGAGCTCCTACAATGAGCAGTTCTTC. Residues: CASSRAGGSSYNEQFF.

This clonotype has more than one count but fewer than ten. CDR3 in amino acids: CASSLVGMTYEQYF. CDR3 DNA sequence: TGTGCCAGCAGCTTAGTGGGAATGACCTACGAGCAGTACTTC. The chain uses TRBV7-9 and TRBJ2-7, with no clear D. The CDR3 is 14 amino acids. Germline lookup yields CDR1 SEHNR and CDR2 FQNEAQ (reference sequence). V dropped 1 base and J dropped 2 bases, with 9 bases sitting between them.